These 9 T cell receptor beta chains originate from one sample sequenced in a study of circulating and synovial CD4+ cells in juvenile arthritis. Data came from immunoSEQ multiplex PCR; TCRdb stores just in-frame clones and leaves some out. Here the sample spans about 34,000 clones, about 95% being singletons. Input material: CD4+ T cells from blood. These receptors were obtained from a human donor with juvenile idiopathic arthritis.

The chain recombines TRBV5-1 with TRBJ1-1, with D hard to call. V dropped 0 bases and J dropped 1 base, with 13 bases sitting between them. The germline V gene encodes CDR1 SGHRS and CDR2 YFSETQ. The CDR3 length is 16 residues. CDR3 loop: CASSLGTRGENTEAFF. The CDR3 bases are TGCGCCAGCAGCTTGGGTACCAGAGGCGAGAACACTGAAGCTTTCTTT.

The gene calls are TRBV6-5 and TRBJ1-2; TRBD1 agrees at 7 bases. V lost 5 bases to trimming and J lost 6 bases; unmatched junction nucleotides: 3. In germline, CDR1 is MNHEY, CDR2 SVGAGI. The CDR3 runs 12 residues. The CDR3 nucleotides are TGTGCCAGCAGTCGACAGGGTGATGGCTACACCTTC. Translated, it gives CASSRQGDGYTF.

This chain links TRBV5-1 with TRBJ2-1, with 8 bases aligning to TRBD2. This CDR3 has 17 amino acids. Germline lookup yields CDR1 SGHRS and CDR2 YFSETQ. V lost 1 base, J lost 1 base, and 7 bases stayed unmatched. The CDR3 here is CASSLLSAGGSYNEQFF. CDR3 nucleotide sequence: TGCGCCAGCAGCTTGTTGTCGGCGGGAGGTTCCTACAATGAGCAGTTCTTC.

The genes are TRBV4-2 and TRBJ1-5; no reliable D call. Trimming took off 2 bases at V and 0 bases at J, with 11 bases between the two ends. CDR1 and CDR2 from the germline V gene are LGHNA and YNFKEQ. The CDR3 extends over 16 amino acids. For the CDR3, the DNA is TGTGCCAGCAGCCAATCTCCAGGTAATAGCAATCAGCCCCAGCATTTT. The encoded protein is CASSQSPGNSNQPQHF.

Written as DNA, the CDR3 is TGTGCCAGCAGTGAAACCGGGACTGATGAGCAGTTCTTC. Residues: CASSETGTDEQFF. This chain connects TRBV2 to TRBJ2-1; D is possibly TRBD2 (6 bases). Germline V gene data show CDR1 as SNHLY and CDR2 as FYNNEI. The CDR3 consists of 13 residues. The V end lost 2 bases, the J end lost 8 bases, and 10 bases lay between the germline ends.

Written as DNA, the CDR3 is TGTGCCAGCAGGAACAGGGACTCCTACGAGCAGTACTTC. Translating it yields CASRNRDSYEQYF. This chain uses TRBV7-2 with TRBJ2-7; perhaps TRBD1 as D (6 bases). Between the trimmed V and J ends, which lost 6 bases and 0 bases, there was a span of 9 bases. Germline V gene lookup returns CDR1 SGHTA and CDR2 FQGNSA. The CDR3 has 13 residues.

In this sample, this clone turned up once. The chain is built from TRBV6-1 and TRBJ1-3; 9 positions agree with TRBD1. Germline V gives CDR1 MNHNS, CDR2 SASEGT. V trimming: 8 bases; J trimming: 2 bases; junction bases outside the gene matches: 4. The CDR3 loop spans 14 amino acids. The CDR3 sequence: CASLRTGAGNTIYF. CDR3 coding DNA: TGTGCCAGCTTGAGGACAGGGGCTGGAAACACCATATATTTT.

The chain recombines TRBV9 with TRBJ1-3; D might be TRBD1 (5 bases). Per the germline V gene, CDR1 is SGDLS and CDR2 is YYNGEE. There are 17 residues in the CDR3. V shed 0 bases and J shed 4 bases, with 17 bases lying between them. CDR3 nucleotide sequence: TGTGCCAGCAGCGTAGAGCCGGGAGCGGGGCGAGGAAACACCATATATTTT. Protein sequence: CASSVEPGAGRGNTIYF.

The chain recombines TRBV27 with TRBJ2-2; 7 bases match TRBD1. The germline V gene encodes CDR1 MNHEY and CDR2 SMNVEV (reference sequence). The CDR3 length is 17 residues. Trimming removed 6 bases from V and 4 bases from J; junction bases left unmatched: 14. The CDR3 here is CASRPWTGGSVTGELFF. Here the CDR3 DNA reads TGTGCCAGCAGGCCTTGGACAGGAGGTTCGGTCACCGGGGAGCTGTTTTTT.